This record concerns one T cell receptor (beta chain) sequence. The antigen remains undetermined. The data stem from a study of graft-versus-host responses after intestinal transplantation. Points from the study as a whole: Graft-donor T cell macrochimerism in patients accompanied high graft-versus-host to host-versus-graft clonal ratios in allografts.

The CDR3 is 14 residues long. Germline V CDR1 and CDR2: SGHNT, YYREEE (reference sequence). Deletions cut 0 bases from V and 5 bases from J, with 12 bases between. Only in-frame clones appear in the TCRdb table, and some are missing; sequencing was by immunoSEQ multiplex PCR. Of nearly 110,000 clones listed, 87% are singletons. The chain carries TRBV5-4 and TRBJ2-7; no firm D call. The material was unstimulated CD4+ T cells sorted from spleen or lymph node cells, obtained before transplant. This sequence was found in a human donor who was the organ donor for an intestinal transplant. The CDR3 loop reads CASSLAAGINEQYF. The CDR3 bases are TGTGCCAGCAGCTTGGCGGCCGGAATAAACGAGCAGTACTTC.